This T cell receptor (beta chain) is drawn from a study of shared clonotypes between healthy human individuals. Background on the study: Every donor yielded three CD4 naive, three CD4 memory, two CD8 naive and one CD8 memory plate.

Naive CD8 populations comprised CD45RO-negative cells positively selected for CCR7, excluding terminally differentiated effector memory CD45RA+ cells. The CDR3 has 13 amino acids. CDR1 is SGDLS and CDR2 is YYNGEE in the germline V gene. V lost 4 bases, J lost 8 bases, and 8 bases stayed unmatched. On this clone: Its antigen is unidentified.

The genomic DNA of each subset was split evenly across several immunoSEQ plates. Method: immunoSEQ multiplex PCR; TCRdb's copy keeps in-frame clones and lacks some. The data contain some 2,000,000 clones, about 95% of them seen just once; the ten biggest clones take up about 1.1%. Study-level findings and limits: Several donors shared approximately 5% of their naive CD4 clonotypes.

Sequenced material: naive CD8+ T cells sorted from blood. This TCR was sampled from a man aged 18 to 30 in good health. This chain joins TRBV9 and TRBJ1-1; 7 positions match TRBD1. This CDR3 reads CASSPYPDREAFF. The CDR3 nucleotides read TGTGCCAGCAGCCCCTACCCGGACAGGGAAGCTTTCTTT.